Below are 5 T cell receptor beta chains sequenced from a single sample in a study of PD-L1 blockade in urothelial cancer. Stated time point: pretreatment peripheral blood. The protocol was immunoSEQ multiplex PCR, while the TCRdb copy is restricted to in-frame clones and leaves out a portion. The sample carries 50,000 to 55,000 clones, over 65% recorded once. Sequencing used PBMCs, obtained around atezolizumab (anti-PD-L1) treatment. The receptors derive from a man over 45 with urothelial cancer.

This rearrangement joins TRBV19 to TRBJ1-2; TRBD1 is a possible D gene (5 bases). Between the trimmed V and J ends, which lost 6 bases and 0 bases, there was a span of 20 bases. CDR1 and CDR2 from the germline V gene are LNHDA and SQIVND (reference sequence). The CDR3 totals 17 residues. CDR3 sequence (DNA): TGTGCCAGTAGAGTGGCGGGGACTACACGACCTAACTATGGCTACACCTTC. The encoded protein is CASRVAGTTRPNYGYTF.

The rearrangement links TRBV19 to TRBJ2-2; TRBD2 agrees at 8 bases. V shed 2 bases, J shed 5 bases, and the junction held 10 bases outside the gene matches. CDR1 and CDR2 (germline): LNHDA, SQIVND (reference sequence). The length of the CDR3 is 17 residues. The CDR3 is CASSIKARGGSTGELFF. The CDR3 nucleotides read TGTGCCAGTAGTATAAAGGCTCGGGGGGGAAGTACCGGGGAGCTGTTTTTT.

The chain is built from TRBV6-6 and TRBJ2-1; possibly TRBD1 for D (6 bases). Trimming removed 5 bases from V and 5 bases from J, with 13 bases in between. The CDR3 sequence is 14 residues long. Germline CDR1 and CDR2: MNHNY and SVGAGI (reference sequence). The CDR3, as DNA: TGTGCCAGCAGTGCCGACAGGATCCACAATGAGCAGTTCTTC. This sequence encodes CASSADRIHNEQFF.

The chain's CDR3 is CASSQESNRNTEAFF. CDR3 sequence (DNA): TGCGCCAGCAGCCAGGAGTCCAACCGGAACACTGAAGCTTTCTTT. V is TRBV4-1 and J is TRBJ1-1; no clear D gene. Trimming stripped 3 bases from V and 1 base from J, with 12 bases between. Germline lookup yields CDR1 MGHRA and CDR2 YSYEKL. The CDR3 is 15 amino acids.

The gene calls are TRBV6-5 and TRBJ1-1; TRBD1 aligns across 8 bases. The CDR3 loop spans 13 amino acids. With 5 bases clipped from V and 1 base from J, the junction kept 0 bases outside the gene matches. The V gene's germline CDR1 is MNHEY and CDR2 SVGAGI. CDR3 sequence (DNA): TGTGCCAGCAGTGGACAGGGGAACACTGAAGCTTTCTTT. It codes for CASSGQGNTEAFF.